The rows below give T cell receptor beta chains drawn from one sample of a study of early T cells in non-severe SARS-CoV-2 infection. Using its own MiXCR run on the 5' RACE reads, TCRdb lists one record per CDR3 protein. The profile shows roughly 54,000 distinct CDR3 sequences, roughly 13% of them singletons. The sequencing input was whole blood. The receptors come from an adult who was a healthcare worker with PCR-confirmed SARS-CoV-2 infection or an uninfected control (not recorded which). CDR3s include the opening cysteine and the closing phenylalanine or tryptophan. A D gene is named only where the DNA matches it firmly. Not all rows give a size; the values are once, few, many and, for expanded clones, a class.

v_call: TRBV20-1
j_call: TRBJ1-3
d_call: TRBD1
clone_size: few
cdr3_aa: CSAPGQLGNTIYF
cdr3_nt: TGCAGTGCGCCGGGACAGCTAGGAAACACCATATATTTT

v_call: TRBV9
j_call: TRBJ2-1
d_call: TRBD2
clone_size: many
cdr3_aa: CASSVVLGLAGDEQFF
cdr3_nt: TGTGCCAGCAGCGTAGTTTTGGGACTAGCGGGGGATGAGCAGTTCTTC

v_call: TRBV5-1
j_call: TRBJ2-7
d_call: TRBD2
clone_size: NA
cdr3_aa: CASSFTSGLGTYEQYF
cdr3_nt: TGCGCCAGCAGTTTCACTAGCGGGTTGGGGACCTACGAGCAGTACTTC

v_call: TRBV28
j_call: TRBJ2-4
d_call: NA
clone_size: many
cdr3_aa: CASTTSTRGNRYF
cdr3_nt: TGTGCCAGCACCACCTCGACTCGGGGGAACCGGTACTTC

v_call: TRBV30
j_call: TRBJ2-7
d_call: TRBD1
clone_size: NA
cdr3_aa: CAWSVGTGIYEQYF
cdr3_nt: TGTGCCTGGAGTGTAGGGACAGGGATCTACGAGCAGTACTTC

v_call: TRBV6-6
j_call: TRBJ2-1
d_call: NA
clone_size: many
cdr3_aa: CASSYSQSGFLDEQFF
cdr3_nt: TGTGCCAGCAGTTACTCTCAAAGCGGGTTTTTGGATGAGCAGTTCTTC

v_call: TRBV11-2
j_call: TRBJ2-4
d_call: NA
clone_size: many
cdr3_aa: CASSLIILAKNIQYF
cdr3_nt: TGTGCCAGCAGCCTCATCATCCTAGCCAAAAACATTCAGTACTTC

v_call: TRBV15
j_call: TRBJ2-3
d_call: TRBD2
clone_size: many
cdr3_aa: CATSRGGGRSTDTQYF
cdr3_nt: TGTGCCACCAGCAGAGGCGGCGGGAGGAGCACAGATACGCAGTATTTT

v_call: TRBV2
j_call: TRBJ2-1
d_call: TRBD2
clone_size: many
cdr3_aa: CASSGPGTSGGIGSYNEQFF
cdr3_nt: TGTGCCAGCAGTGGGCCAGGGACTAGCGGGGGTATAGGTTCCTACAATGAGCAGTTCTTC

v_call: TRBV7-2
j_call: TRBJ1-2
d_call: NA
clone_size: NA
cdr3_aa: CASSTDANYGYTF
cdr3_nt: TGTGCCAGCAGCACTGATGCTAACTATGGCTACACCTTC

v_call: TRBV7-9
j_call: TRBJ2-7
d_call: TRBD1
clone_size: NA
cdr3_aa: CASSTYRGLSYEQYF
cdr3_nt: TGTGCCAGCAGCACCTACAGGGGCCTTTCCTACGAGCAGTACTTC

v_call: TRBV7-8
j_call: TRBJ2-7
d_call: TRBD1
clone_size: few
cdr3_aa: CASSARDRGSYEQYF
cdr3_nt: TGTGCCAGCAGCGCCCGCGACAGGGGTTCCTACGAGCAGTACTTC

v_call: TRBV28
j_call: TRBJ2-6
d_call: NA
clone_size: NA
cdr3_aa: CANQERGANVLTF
cdr3_nt: TGTGCCAACCAAGAGAGGGGGGCCAACGTCCTGACTTTC

v_call: TRBV6-5
j_call: TRBJ1-1
d_call: TRBD1
clone_size: many
cdr3_aa: CASSRDRGNTEAFF
cdr3_nt: TGTGCCAGCAGCCGGGACAGGGGGAACACTGAAGCTTTCTTT

v_call: TRBV7-2
j_call: TRBJ2-1
d_call: NA
clone_size: NA
cdr3_aa: CASSSIRGNEQFF
cdr3_nt: TGTGCCAGCAGCTCCATTCGGGGTAATGAGCAGTTCTTC

v_call: TRBV5-1
j_call: TRBJ2-2
d_call: NA
clone_size: NA
cdr3_aa: CASAEGSGLSGELFF
cdr3_nt: TGCGCCAGCGCGGAAGGGAGCGGATTATCCGGGGAGCTGTTTTTT

v_call: TRBV7-9
j_call: TRBJ1-1
d_call: NA
clone_size: few
cdr3_aa: CASSPPGGQGKTEAFF
cdr3_nt: TGTGCCAGCAGCCCCCCCGGGGGGCAGGGGAAGACTGAAGCTTTCTTT

v_call: TRBV18
j_call: TRBJ1-2
d_call: TRBD1
clone_size: NA
cdr3_aa: CASSPPPGQGNYGYTF
cdr3_nt: TGTGCCAGCTCACCACCCCCGGGACAGGGGAACTATGGCTACACCTTC

v_call: TRBV29-1
j_call: TRBJ2-1
d_call: TRBD1
clone_size: NA
cdr3_aa: CSAWTGFRGQFF
cdr3_nt: TGCAGCGCATGGACAGGCTTTCGGGGGCAGTTCTTC

v_call: TRBV28
j_call: TRBJ1-2
d_call: NA
clone_size: NA
cdr3_aa: CASSPGREFNYGYTF
cdr3_nt: TGTGCCAGCAGCCCAGGACGGGAGTTCAACTATGGCTACACCTTC

v_call: TRBV29-1
j_call: TRBJ2-7
d_call: NA
clone_size: NA
cdr3_aa: CSVEKGHEQYF
cdr3_nt: TGCAGCGTTGAGAAGGGTCACGAGCAGTACTTC

v_call: TRBV28
j_call: TRBJ2-2
d_call: TRBD2
clone_size: many
cdr3_aa: CASSYSGTGTGELFF
cdr3_nt: TGTGCCAGCAGCTATAGCGGGACTGGCACCGGGGAGCTGTTTTTT

v_call: TRBV9
j_call: TRBJ2-3
d_call: NA
clone_size: many
cdr3_aa: CASSVFGTSTDTQYF
cdr3_nt: TGTGCCAGCAGCGTATTCGGGACTAGCACAGATACGCAGTATTTT

v_call: TRBV20-1
j_call: TRBJ2-7
d_call: NA
clone_size: NA
cdr3_aa: CSAAPVNEQYF
cdr3_nt: TGCAGTGCTGCCCCCGTGAACGAGCAGTACTTC

v_call: TRBV6-1
j_call: TRBJ1-5
d_call: NA
clone_size: many
cdr3_aa: CASSELIGDQPQHF
cdr3_nt: TGTGCCAGCAGTGAGCTTATAGGAGATCAGCCCCAGCATTTT

v_call: TRBV5-1
j_call: TRBJ2-1
d_call: NA
clone_size: few
cdr3_aa: CASSLGLALDNEQFF
cdr3_nt: TGCGCCAGCAGCTTGGGCCTAGCGTTAGACAATGAGCAGTTCTTC

v_call: TRBV9
j_call: TRBJ2-3
d_call: NA
clone_size: NA
cdr3_aa: CASSVDSRADTQYF
cdr3_nt: TGTGCCAGCAGCGTAGATAGTAGAGCAGATACGCAGTATTTT

v_call: TRBV28
j_call: TRBJ2-7
d_call: TRBD1
clone_size: many
cdr3_aa: CASSFSGTGTYEQYF
cdr3_nt: TGTGCCAGCAGTTTTTCCGGGACAGGAACCTACGAGCAGTACTTC

v_call: TRBV20-1
j_call: TRBJ1-1
d_call: NA
clone_size: NA
cdr3_aa: CSAQYGMNTEAFF
cdr3_nt: TGCAGTGCCCAGTATGGGATGAACACTGAAGCTTTCTTT

v_call: TRBV20-1
j_call: TRBJ1-1
d_call: NA
clone_size: few
cdr3_aa: CSARDPDSQPKTRF
cdr3_nt: TGCAGTGCTAGAGACCCGGACAGCCAACCTAAAACGCGCTTT

v_call: TRBV10-2
j_call: TRBJ2-1
d_call: TRBD2
clone_size: few
cdr3_aa: CATRQTSGTVDEQFF
cdr3_nt: TGCGCCACCAGACAAACTAGCGGGACTGTCGATGAGCAGTTCTTC

v_call: TRBV28
j_call: TRBJ1-4
d_call: NA
clone_size: few
cdr3_aa: CASSLADSRGEKLFF
cdr3_nt: TGTGCCAGCAGTTTGGCAGACTCAAGAGGTGAAAAACTGTTTTTT

v_call: TRBV2
j_call: TRBJ2-7
d_call: NA
clone_size: few
cdr3_aa: CASSETSISEQYF
cdr3_nt: TGTGCCAGCAGCGAGACTAGTATCTCCGAGCAGTACTTC

v_call: TRBV5-1
j_call: TRBJ2-7
d_call: TRBD1
clone_size: many
cdr3_aa: CASSLFGQGSSYEQYF
cdr3_nt: TGCGCCAGCAGCTTGTTTGGACAGGGGAGCTCCTACGAGCAGTACTTC

v_call: TRBV28
j_call: TRBJ1-2
d_call: NA
clone_size: few
cdr3_aa: CASSLGTSGYTF
cdr3_nt: TGTGCCAGCAGTTTGGGCACGTCCGGCTACACCTTC

v_call: TRBV7-8
j_call: TRBJ2-7
d_call: NA
clone_size: NA
cdr3_aa: CASSSNSGKRYF
cdr3_nt: TGTGCCAGCAGCTCAAACTCCGGTAAAAGGTACTTC

v_call: TRBV7-9
j_call: TRBJ2-5
d_call: NA
clone_size: NA
cdr3_aa: CASSGEAGVETQYF
cdr3_nt: TGTGCCAGCAGCGGAGAGGCAGGGGTAGAGACCCAGTACTTC

v_call: TRBV7-9
j_call: TRBJ2-3
d_call: NA
clone_size: few
cdr3_aa: CASSSGTTQYF
cdr3_nt: TGTGCCAGCAGTTCCGGGACTACGCAGTATTTT

v_call: TRBV19
j_call: TRBJ2-6
d_call: NA
clone_size: few
cdr3_aa: CASIGSGANVLTF
cdr3_nt: TGTGCCAGTATCGGTTCTGGGGCCAACGTCCTGACTTTC

v_call: TRBV20-1
j_call: TRBJ1-5
d_call: NA
clone_size: NA
cdr3_aa: CSATGRGSWLQHF
cdr3_nt: TGCAGTGCTACAGGGAGGGGGTCGTGGCTCCAGCATTTT

v_call: TRBV6-2/TRBV6-3
j_call: TRBJ2-7
d_call: NA
clone_size: few
cdr3_aa: CAIGQGGEQYF
cdr3_nt: TGTGCCATTGGCCAGGGGGGCGAGCAGTACTTC

v_call: TRBV5-1
j_call: TRBJ2-1
d_call: NA
clone_size: few
cdr3_aa: CASTFPGSYNEQFF
cdr3_nt: TGCGCCAGCACATTTCCAGGCTCCTACAATGAGCAGTTCTTC

v_call: TRBV7-8
j_call: TRBJ2-2
d_call: TRBD2
clone_size: NA
cdr3_aa: CASSSASGRALNTGELFF
cdr3_nt: TGTGCCAGCAGCTCAGCTAGCGGGAGGGCCCTGAACACTGGGGAGCTGTTTTTT

v_call: TRBV11-3
j_call: TRBJ2-7
d_call: NA
clone_size: NA
cdr3_aa: CASSLQGGGEQYF
cdr3_nt: TGTGCCAGCAGCTTACAGGGAGGAGGCGAGCAGTACTTC

v_call: TRBV6-6
j_call: TRBJ1-2
d_call: TRBD1
clone_size: many
cdr3_aa: CASSYLHPWTGNDYGYTF
cdr3_nt: TGTGCCAGCAGTTACCTCCACCCTTGGACAGGGAATGACTATGGCTACACCTTC

v_call: TRBV7-2
j_call: TRBJ2-2
d_call: TRBD1
clone_size: NA
cdr3_aa: CASSFRQGATGELFF
cdr3_nt: TGTGCCAGCAGCTTCCGACAGGGGGCCACCGGGGAGCTGTTTTTT

v_call: TRBV28
j_call: TRBJ1-4
d_call: NA
clone_size: few
cdr3_aa: CASIDGESEKLFF
cdr3_nt: TGTGCCAGCATCGACGGGGAGTCTGAAAAACTGTTTTTT

v_call: TRBV20-1
j_call: TRBJ2-5
d_call: TRBD1
clone_size: few
cdr3_aa: CSAIGQAPQETQYF
cdr3_nt: TGCAGTGCAATCGGACAGGCCCCACAAGAGACCCAGTACTTC

v_call: TRBV4-1
j_call: TRBJ2-3
d_call: NA
clone_size: many
cdr3_aa: CASSQVNLVSTDTQYF
cdr3_nt: TGCGCCAGCAGCCAAGTCAACTTGGTTAGCACAGATACGCAGTATTTT

v_call: TRBV6-2/TRBV6-3
j_call: TRBJ2-7
d_call: TRBD2
clone_size: NA
cdr3_aa: CASSYSRGGTIYEQYF
cdr3_nt: TGTGCCAGCAGTTACTCGCGCGGGGGGACGATCTACGAGCAGTACTTC

v_call: TRBV29-1
j_call: TRBJ1-5
d_call: NA
clone_size: many
cdr3_aa: CSVATGEGQPQHF
cdr3_nt: TGCAGCGTTGCAACCGGGGAGGGTCAGCCCCAGCATTTT

v_call: TRBV11-2
j_call: TRBJ2-7
d_call: TRBD2
clone_size: many
cdr3_aa: CASSARSGLAESYEQYF
cdr3_nt: TGTGCCAGCAGCGCAAGGTCCGGACTAGCAGAAAGTTACGAGCAGTACTTC

v_call: TRBV3-2
j_call: TRBJ2-1
d_call: NA
clone_size: few
cdr3_aa: CASSQASGGAYEQFF
cdr3_nt: TGTGCCAGCAGCCAAGCGAGCGGGGGGGCCTATGAGCAGTTCTTC

v_call: TRBV6-6
j_call: TRBJ2-7
d_call: NA
clone_size: NA
cdr3_aa: CASSLLFNEQYF
cdr3_nt: TGTGCCAGCAGTTTGCTGTTTAACGAGCAGTACTTC

v_call: TRBV29-1
j_call: TRBJ2-5
d_call: NA
clone_size: few
cdr3_aa: CSVEDPWRLGQETQYF
cdr3_nt: TGCAGCGTTGAAGATCCATGGAGATTGGGGCAAGAGACCCAGTACTTC